The clone carrying this T cell receptor (beta chain) was seen many times. The data are from a study of human T cells and chemical hapten exposure. On the study more broadly: Patients had diphenylcyclopropenone applied to the scalp weekly throughout the roughly 24-week study.

TCRdb processed the RACE reads anew with MiXCR; each CDR3 protein has one entry. The sample has 150,000 to 200,000 distinct CDR3 sequences, roughly 15% seen once. Time point reported: patch test 1, 2 weeks after DPC sensitization. Treatment: therapeutic diphenylcyclopropenone sensitization with weekly scalp DPC. The CDR3 is 14 residues long. V lost 0 bases and J 6 bases, leaving 11 bases between the germline ends. This chain connects TRBV12-3 or TRBV12-4 to TRBJ1-1; D is ambiguous. Material: whole blood, obtained in connection with sensitization to the hapten diphenylcyclopropenone (DPC). The source of this sequence is a woman between 25 and 40 years old with alopecia areata. Some clones in this sample may be carry-over from other donors' samples. DNA of the CDR3: TGTGCCAGCAGTTTAGCGCAAGGATGGGCTGAAGCTTTCTTT. Amino acid sequence: CASSLAQGWAEAFF.